The 15 T cell receptor beta chains reported below all come from one sample, sequenced in a study of blood T cell repertoires in COVID-19 (dated by TCRdb to the early 2020s). The protocol used for the library was the immunoSEQ multiplex PCR assay. TCRdb provides this immuneACCESS table in a form limited to in-frame rearrangements. Some clones are lacking; in checked studies, under half of them reflect an unresolved V gene, and why the rest are absent is not known. Here the sample has about 190,000 clones; around 84% occur a single time. The ten biggest clones cover about 3.3% of the sample. The sequenced sample consisted of PBMCs or T cells enriched from blood (not recorded which). Source of these receptors: a woman between 25 and 40 years old who had been exposed to COVID-19.

This chain uses TRBV5-4 with TRBJ2-3; D might be TRBD2 (6 bases). The germline V gene encodes CDR1 SGHNT and CDR2 YYREEE (reference sequence). The ends were cut back, 1 base at V and 5 bases at J, with 14 bases in the middle. The CDR3 loop spans 15 amino acids. CDR3 DNA sequence: TGTGCCAGCAGCTTGAAACCGGGGGATGGAGATACGCAGTATTTT. Protein product: CASSLKPGDGDTQYF. Full variable domain (rest looked up from reference TRBV5-4 and TRBJ2-3): ETGVTQSPTHLIKTRGQQVTLRCSSQSGHNTVSWYQQALGQGPQFIFQYYREEENGRGNFPPRFSGLQFPNYSSELNVNALELDDSALYLCASSLKPGDGDTQYFGPGTRLTVL.

The CDR3: CASSPGVDKNTEAFF. The CDR3 DNA reads TGTGCCAGCTCACCCGGAGTGGACAAAAACACTGAAGCTTTCTTT. The genes are TRBV18 and TRBJ1-1; TRBD1 might be the D (5 bases). CDR3 length: 15 residues. Trimming removed 3 bases at V and 2 bases at J, with 13 bases between. Looked up from germline, CDR1 is KGHSH and CDR2 is LQKENI.

V is TRBV27 and J is TRBJ2-1; D not resolved. CDR1 is MNHEY, CDR2 SMNVEV, per germline (reference sequence). The CDR3 runs to 13 residues. Trimming shortened V by 4 bases and J by 0 bases, and 4 bases separated the two germline ends. As DNA, the CDR3 is TGTGCCAGCAGTTCGAGCTCCTACAATGAGCAGTTCTTC. This translates into CASSSSSYNEQFF.

This clone was recorded once. The genes are TRBV13 and TRBJ2-7; 8 bases match TRBD1. This CDR3 comprises 15 residues. The junction had 9 bases not matched to a gene; V was cut back by 6 bases and J by 2 bases. Germline CDR1 PRHDT, CDR2 FYEKMQ (reference sequence). The CDR3 sequence: CASSQTGTGAYEQYF. The CDR3 nucleotides are TGTGCCAGCAGTCAAACCGGGACAGGAGCCTACGAGCAGTACTTC.

This clone was detected a few times. The rearrangement links TRBV3-1 (or the pseudogene TRBV3-2) to TRBJ1-2, with D tentatively TRBD1 (6 bases). Germline V gene sequence: CDR1 LGHDT, CDR2 YNNKEL (reference sequence). Trimming pared 0 bases from V and 4 bases from J, leaving 18 bases between. This CDR3 has 17 amino acids. CDR3 region: CASSQDQGDGGPYGYTF. CDR3 bases: TGTGCCAGCAGCCAAGATCAAGGGGACGGGGGGCCCTATGGCTACACCTTC.

V is TRBV6-2 or TRBV6-3 and J is TRBJ1-4, with 8 bases matching TRBD1. Germline assignment: CDR1 MNHEY and CDR2 SVGEGT. Unmatched junction bases numbered 11, after V lost 3 bases and J lost 8 bases. The CDR3 sequence is 16 residues long. The CDR3 region has the DNA TGTGCCAGCAGTTATCTACGGGGACAGGATGTGGAAAAACTGTTTTTT. It yields the protein CASSYLRGQDVEKLFF.

CDR3 in DNA: TGTGCCAGCAGCTTAGGGACTAGCCGCCACGAGCAGTACTTC. Translation: CASSLGTSRHEQYF. This chain uses TRBV7-2 with TRBJ2-7; 8 bases match TRBD2. Germline CDR1 is SGHTA and CDR2 is FQGNSA. CDR3 length: 14 residues. The trim removed 1 base at V and 5 bases at J, leaving 4 bases unmatched.

This chain connects TRBV4-1 to TRBJ1-4; D may be TRBD1 (5 bases). This CDR3 has 17 residues. The germline CDR1 and CDR2 sequences are MGHRA and YSYEKL. Deletions cut 0 bases from V and 6 bases from J, with 17 bases between. The CDR3: CASSQDPIQGSDEKLFF. CDR3 sequence (DNA): TGCGCCAGCAGCCAAGATCCGATCCAGGGTTCAGATGAAAAACTGTTTTTT.

The V gene is TRBV29-1, the J gene TRBJ2-1; D perhaps matches TRBD2 (5 bases). Trimming cost V 7 bases and J 10 bases, with 17 bases left between them. The V gene's germline CDR1 is SQVTM and CDR2 ANQGSEA. CDR3 length: 12 amino acids. CDR3: CSATGSGREQFF. CDR3 sequence (DNA): TGCAGCGCCACGGGAAGTGGCAGGGAGCAGTTCTTC.

The chain employs TRBV5-1 and TRBJ1-1, with D possibly matching TRBD1 (6 bases). The length of the CDR3 is 13 residues. Germline CDR1 reads SGHRS; CDR2 reads YFSETQ. V lost 3 bases to trimming and J lost 4 bases, with 10 bases between them. CDR3 residues: CASSYEDSTEAFF. The CDR3 nucleotides read TGCGCCAGCAGCTACGAGGACAGCACTGAAGCTTTCTTT.

V and J are TRBV15 and TRBJ1-6; TRBD1 matches 8 bases. In germline, CDR1 is LNHNV, CDR2 YYDKDF (reference sequence). Unmatched junction bases numbered 5, after V lost 2 bases and J lost 8 bases. This CDR3 region has 15 residues. The CDR3 coding sequence is TGTGCCACCAGCAGACCAGGACAGGGTTATTCACCCCTCCACTTT. It specifies CATSRPGQGYSPLHF.

This rearrangement joins TRBV3-1 (or the pseudogene TRBV3-2) to TRBJ1-2; no definite D call. Trimming cost V 0 bases and J 5 bases, with 10 bases left between them. The length of the CDR3 is 14 residues. Germline assignment: CDR1 LGHDT and CDR2 YNNKEL (reference sequence). The CDR3 region is CASSQEGSGYGYTF. The CDR3 nucleotides read TGTGCCAGCAGCCAAGAAGGGTCGGGGTATGGCTACACCTTC.

The chain links TRBV6-5 to TRBJ2-5; TRBD2 might be the D (7 bases). Trimming shortened V by 1 base and J by 9 bases, and 21 bases separated the two germline ends. The CDR3 spans 16 residues. Germline-derived CDR1 and CDR2 are MNHEY and SVGAGI. The CDR3 DNA is TGTGCCAGCAGTTACTTCACTAGCGCCGCTGCAGGGGCCCAGTACTTC. Translation gives CASSYFTSAAAGAQYF.

The rearrangement uses TRBV3-1 (or the pseudogene TRBV3-2) and TRBJ1-1, with D possibly TRBD1 on 5 matching bases. CDR3 length: 14 amino acids. Germline CDR1 is LGHDT and CDR2 is YNNKEL (reference sequence). The germline V and J ends were trimmed by 1 base and 4 bases, with 10 bases remaining between them. The CDR3 nucleotides read TGTGCCAGCAGCCAAGGGGGGGTAGGCACTGAAGCTTTCTTT. Protein product: CASSQGGVGTEAFF.

This clone was seen a few times. Within the sample, other DNA sequences also encode this same CDR3. The chain has TRBV5-4 and TRBJ1-3; D is uncertain. The V and J ends lost 2 bases and 0 bases respectively, with 9 bases between them. In germline, CDR1 is SGHNT, CDR2 YYREEE (reference sequence). CDR3 length: 15 residues. In DNA form, the CDR3 reads TGTGCCAGCAGCTTAGTTCCAGACTCTGGAAACACCATATATTTT. Residues: CASSLVPDSGNTIYF.